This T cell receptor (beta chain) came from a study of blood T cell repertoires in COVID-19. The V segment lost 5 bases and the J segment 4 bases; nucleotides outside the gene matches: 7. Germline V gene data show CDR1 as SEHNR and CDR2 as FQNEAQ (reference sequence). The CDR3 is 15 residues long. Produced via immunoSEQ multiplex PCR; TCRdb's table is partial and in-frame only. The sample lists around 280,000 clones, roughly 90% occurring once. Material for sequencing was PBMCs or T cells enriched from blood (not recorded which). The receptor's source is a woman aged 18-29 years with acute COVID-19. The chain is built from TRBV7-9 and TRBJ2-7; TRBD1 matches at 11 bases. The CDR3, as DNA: TGTGCCAGCAGCGCCGGGACAGGGGGTTTTTACGAGCAGTACTTC. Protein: CASSAGTGGFYEQYF.